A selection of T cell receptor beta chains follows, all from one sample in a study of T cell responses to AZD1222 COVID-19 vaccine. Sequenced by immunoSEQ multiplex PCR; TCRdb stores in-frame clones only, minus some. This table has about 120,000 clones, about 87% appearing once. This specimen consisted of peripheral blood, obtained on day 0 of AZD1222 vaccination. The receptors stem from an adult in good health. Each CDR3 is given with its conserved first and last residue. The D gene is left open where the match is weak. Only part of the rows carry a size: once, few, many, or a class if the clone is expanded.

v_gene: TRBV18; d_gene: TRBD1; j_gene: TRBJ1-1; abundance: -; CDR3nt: TGTGCCAGCTCACCTTGGTCAGGGGGCACTGAAGCTTTCTTT; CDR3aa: CASSPWSGGTEAFF
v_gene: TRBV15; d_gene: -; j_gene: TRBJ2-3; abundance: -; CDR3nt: TGTGCCACCAGCGGGGCAGGTGCTAGCGTGGTGGATACGCAGTATTTT; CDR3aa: CATSGAGASVVDTQYF
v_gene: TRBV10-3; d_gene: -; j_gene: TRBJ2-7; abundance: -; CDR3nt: TGTGCCATCAGTGATACAGGGACGGGCGAGCAGTACTTC; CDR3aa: CAISDTGTGEQYF
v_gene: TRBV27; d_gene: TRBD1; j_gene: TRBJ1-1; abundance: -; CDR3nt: TGTGCCAGCAGTTTAGGAGGACAGGGCACTGAAGCTTTCTTT; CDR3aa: CASSLGGQGTEAFF
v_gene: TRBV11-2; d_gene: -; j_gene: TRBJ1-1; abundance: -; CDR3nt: TGTGCCAGCAGCTTACAGGGAATGAACACTGAAGCTTTCTTT; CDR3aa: CASSLQGMNTEAFF
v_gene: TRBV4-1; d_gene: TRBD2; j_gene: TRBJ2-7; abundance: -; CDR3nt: TGCGCCAGCAGCCAGGCGCGGGGGGGCGGTTTTAACGAGCAGTACTTC; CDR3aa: CASSQARGGGFNEQYF
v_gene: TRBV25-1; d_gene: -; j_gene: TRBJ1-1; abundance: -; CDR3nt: TGTGCCAGCGCCGAGATCACTGAAGCTTTCTTT; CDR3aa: CASAEITEAFF
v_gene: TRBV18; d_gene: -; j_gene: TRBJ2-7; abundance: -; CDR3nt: TGTGCCAGCTCACCCCCTCTGGGCGGTGCCTACGAGCAGTACTTC; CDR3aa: CASSPPLGGAYEQYF
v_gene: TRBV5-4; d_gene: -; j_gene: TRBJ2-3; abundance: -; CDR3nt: TGTGCCAGCAGCTTGGGAGGGGGGGCCTTGACAGATACGCAGTATTTT; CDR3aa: CASSLGGGALTDTQYF
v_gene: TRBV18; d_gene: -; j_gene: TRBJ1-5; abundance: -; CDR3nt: TGTGCCAGCTCGCTCCTTACACCGGACGGCAATCAGCCCCAGCATTTT; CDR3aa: CASSLLTPDGNQPQHF
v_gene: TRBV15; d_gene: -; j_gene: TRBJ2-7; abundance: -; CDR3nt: TGTGCCACCAGCAGAGTCCGGGACACCAGCTCCTACGAGCAGTACTTC; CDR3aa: CATSRVRDTSSYEQYF
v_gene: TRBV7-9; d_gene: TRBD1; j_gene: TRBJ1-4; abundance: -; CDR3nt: TGTGCCAGCAGCCCGGGACAGGTTACAACTAATGAAAAACTGTTTTTT; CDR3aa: CASSPGQVTTNEKLFF
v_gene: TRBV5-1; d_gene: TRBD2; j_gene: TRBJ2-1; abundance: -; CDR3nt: TGCGCCAGCAGCTCCCTTCAACTAGCGGGTGAGCAGTTCTTC; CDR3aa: CASSSLQLAGEQFF
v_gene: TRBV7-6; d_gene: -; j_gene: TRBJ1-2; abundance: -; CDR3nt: TGTGCCAGCAGCAAGGGGGTAATTCCAGAGGACTATGGCTACACCTTC; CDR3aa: CASSKGVIPEDYGYTF
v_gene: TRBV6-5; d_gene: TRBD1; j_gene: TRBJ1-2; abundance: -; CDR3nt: TGTGCCAGCAGGGACAGGTCGTTGGGAGGCTACACCTTC; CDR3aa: CASRDRSLGGYTF
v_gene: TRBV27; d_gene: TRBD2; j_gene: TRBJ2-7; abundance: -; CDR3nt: TGTGCCAGCAGTTTAAAGGTGGGGGCTAGCGGGAGGGCCCGCACATACTACGAGCAGTACTTC; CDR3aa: CASSLKVGASGRARTYYEQYF
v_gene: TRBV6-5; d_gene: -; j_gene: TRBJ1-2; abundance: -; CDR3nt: TGTGCCAGCAGTTACTGGAAAACAGGTCTGAAAGGCTACACCTTC; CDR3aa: CASSYWKTGLKGYTF
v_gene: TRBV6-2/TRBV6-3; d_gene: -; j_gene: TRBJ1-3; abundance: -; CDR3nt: TGTGCCAGCAGCGACCCTCCGTTTGGAAACACCATATATTTT; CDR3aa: CASSDPPFGNTIYF
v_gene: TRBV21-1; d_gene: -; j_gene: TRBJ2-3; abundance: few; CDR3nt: TGTGCCAGCACCCTGCAGGGGGGACTAGCGACACCCACAGATACGCAGTATTTT; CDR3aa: CASTLQGGLATPTDTQYF
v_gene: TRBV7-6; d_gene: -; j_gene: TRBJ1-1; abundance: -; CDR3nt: TGTGCCAGCAGCTTATACATGAACACTGAAGCTTTCTTT; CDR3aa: CASSLYMNTEAFF
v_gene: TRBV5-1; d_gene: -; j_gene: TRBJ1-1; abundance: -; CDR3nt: TGCGCCAGCAGCCCTCCGGAGATTGAAAGCTGGAACACTGAAGCTTTCTTT; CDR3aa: CASSPPEIESWNTEAFF
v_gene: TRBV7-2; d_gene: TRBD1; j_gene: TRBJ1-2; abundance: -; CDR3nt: TGTGCCAGCAGTCGGCCGGGACAGGGGGCGCTGGGTGGCTACACCTTC; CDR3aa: CASSRPGQGALGGYTF
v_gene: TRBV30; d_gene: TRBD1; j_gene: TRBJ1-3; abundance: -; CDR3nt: TGTGCCTGGCATAGATGGGACAGAAATTACCATCCCTCTGGAAACACCATATATTTT; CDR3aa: CAWHRWDRNYHPSGNTIYF
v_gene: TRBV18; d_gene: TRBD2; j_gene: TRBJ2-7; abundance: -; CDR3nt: TGTGCCAGCTCAGTGGGACTAGCGGAAACTTACGAGCAGTACTTC; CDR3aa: CASSVGLAETYEQYF
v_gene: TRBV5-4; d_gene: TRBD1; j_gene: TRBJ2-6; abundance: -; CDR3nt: TGTGCCAGCAGCAGGCCGGGACAGGGATTCTCTGGGGCCAACGTCCTGACTTTC; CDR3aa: CASSRPGQGFSGANVLTF
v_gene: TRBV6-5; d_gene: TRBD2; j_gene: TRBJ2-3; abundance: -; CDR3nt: TGTGCCAGCAGTTACGGGGGGGTCGGAACAGATACGCAGTATTTT; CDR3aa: CASSYGGVGTDTQYF
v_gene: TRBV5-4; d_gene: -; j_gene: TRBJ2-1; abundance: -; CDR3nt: TGTGCCAGCAGCTTGGCGGGAGTGGGGCTTGAGCAGTTCTTC; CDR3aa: CASSLAGVGLEQFF
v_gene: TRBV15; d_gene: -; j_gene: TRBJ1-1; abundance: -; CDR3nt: TGTGCCACCAGCAGAGAATTGGACACTGAAGCTTTCTTT; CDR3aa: CATSRELDTEAFF
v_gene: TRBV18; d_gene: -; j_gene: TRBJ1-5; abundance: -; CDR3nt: TGTGCCAGCCTGGAGTCTACCGGTCAGCCCCAGCATTTT; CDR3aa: CASLESTGQPQHF
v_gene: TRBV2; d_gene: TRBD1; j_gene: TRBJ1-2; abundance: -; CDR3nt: TGTGCCGGACAGGGGGGCTATGGCTACACCTTC; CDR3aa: CAGQGGYGYTF
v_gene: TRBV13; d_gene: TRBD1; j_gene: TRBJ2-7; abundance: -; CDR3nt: TGTGCCAGCAGCTTAGGAGACAGGGGAAAACTCCAGTACTTC; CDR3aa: CASSLGDRGKLQYF
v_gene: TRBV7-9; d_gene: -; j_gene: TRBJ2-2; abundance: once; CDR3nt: TGTGCCAGCAGCTCCCCTCTGGGGAGAACCGGGGAGCTGTTTTTT; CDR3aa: CASSSPLGRTGELFF
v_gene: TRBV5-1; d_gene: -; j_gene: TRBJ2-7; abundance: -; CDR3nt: TGCGCCAGCAGCTTTGACAGCACCTACGAGCAGTACTTC; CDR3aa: CASSFDSTYEQYF
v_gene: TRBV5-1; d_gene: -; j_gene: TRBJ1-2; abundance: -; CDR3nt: TGCGCCAGCAGGCCCGACGGGAACTATGGCTACACCTTC; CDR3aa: CASRPDGNYGYTF
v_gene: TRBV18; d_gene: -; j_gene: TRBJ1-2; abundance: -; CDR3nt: TGTGCCAGCTCTCAAATCGCGGAGAGTTATGGCTACACCTTC; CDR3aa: CASSQIAESYGYTF
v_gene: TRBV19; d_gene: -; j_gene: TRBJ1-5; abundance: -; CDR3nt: TGTGCCAGTAGTATTGGGGGACTCAATCAGCCCCAGCATTTT; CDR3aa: CASSIGGLNQPQHF
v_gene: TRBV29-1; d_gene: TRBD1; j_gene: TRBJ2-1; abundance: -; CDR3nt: TGCAGCGTTGAAGGGACAGGGGTGGGTGTTGAGCAGTTCTTC; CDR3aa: CSVEGTGVGVEQFF
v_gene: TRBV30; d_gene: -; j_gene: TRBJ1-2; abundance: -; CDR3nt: TGTGCCTGGGGTCTGGGAAGCTTCTATGGCTACACCTTC; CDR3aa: CAWGLGSFYGYTF
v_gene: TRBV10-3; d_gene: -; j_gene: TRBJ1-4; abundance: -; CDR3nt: TGTGCCATCAGCTCCGGGACGGGGCGAGAAAAACTGTTTTTT; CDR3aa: CAISSGTGREKLFF
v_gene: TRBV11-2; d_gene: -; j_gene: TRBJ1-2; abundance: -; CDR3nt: TGTGCCAGCAGCCCGGGGGGGCCCGGGTCTGACTATGGCTACACCTTC; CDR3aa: CASSPGGPGSDYGYTF
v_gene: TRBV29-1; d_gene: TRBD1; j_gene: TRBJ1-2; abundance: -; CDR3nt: TGCAGCGTAGGGACAGGGAATACTTTCTATGGCTACACCTTC; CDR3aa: CSVGTGNTFYGYTF